This T cell receptor (beta chain) was sequenced for a study of lymphopenia after photon versus proton radiotherapy. Study-level points and caveats: Only patients who died were analyzed for survival; proton advantage is unproven. Larger post-nadir TCR diversity loss correlated inversely with survival in deceased patients.

Method: immunoSEQ multiplex PCR; TCRdb's copy keeps in-frame clones and lacks some. Among around 12,000 clones listed, approximately 90% were seen once. The CDR3 is 15 amino acids. V lost 4 bases and J lost 2, with 16 bases in between. Germline V gene data show CDR1 as SQVTM and CDR2 as ANQGSEA. Concerning this clone itself: Antigen specificity is unknown.

The chain recombines TRBV29-1 with TRBJ2-3, with a tentative D call TRBD2 (6 bases). The material was peripheral blood, obtained from a patient treated with photon-based radiotherapy. This sequence originates from a man in his 60s with pancreatic cancer. CDR3 region: CSVGRGMTSTDTQYF. As DNA, the CDR3 is TGCAGCGTTGGACGGGGGATGACATCCACAGATACGCAGTATTTT.